The rows below give T cell receptor beta chains drawn from one sample of a study of cytomegalovirus exposure and HLA in healthy donors. Libraries were prepared by immunoSEQ multiplex PCR; TCRdb keeps only in-frame clonotypes and omits some of them. The sample includes 200,000 to 250,000 clones, roughly four fifths of them seen just once. Sequenced material: PBMCs. The source is a woman in her sixties or seventies in good health and CMV-seropositive. CDR3s include the opening cysteine and the closing phenylalanine or tryptophan. D genes are given only for firm matches. Expanded clones get a size class; other rows say once, few or many, or leave the size out.

cdr3_aa: CASSLRGSGANVLTF
cdr3_nt: TGTGCCAGCAGTTTACGGGGCTCTGGGGCCAACGTCCTGACTTTC
j_call: TRBJ2-6
clone_size: -
d_call: -
v_call: TRBV28

cdr3_aa: CASRPGQGVGVF
cdr3_nt: TGTGCCAGCAGACCCGGACAGGGGGTTGGTGTCTTC
j_call: TRBJ2-1
clone_size: -
d_call: TRBD1
v_call: TRBV2

cdr3_aa: CASSDEETQYF
cdr3_nt: TGCGCCAGCAGCGATGAGGAGACCCAGTACTTC
j_call: TRBJ2-5
clone_size: -
d_call: -
v_call: TRBV5-1

cdr3_aa: CASSVRAGAGQETQYF
cdr3_nt: TGTGCCAGCAGTGTCCGGGCGGGAGCAGGTCAAGAGACCCAGTACTTC
j_call: TRBJ2-5
clone_size: few
d_call: TRBD2
v_call: TRBV2

cdr3_aa: CASSQDRGAVYEQYF
cdr3_nt: TGCGCCAGCAGCCAAGATCGGGGAGCGGTCTACGAGCAGTACTTC
j_call: TRBJ2-7
clone_size: -
d_call: -
v_call: TRBV4-1

cdr3_aa: CASSITGYQPQHF
cdr3_nt: TGTGCCAGTAGTATAACAGGGTATCAGCCCCAGCATTTT
j_call: TRBJ1-5
clone_size: -
d_call: -
v_call: TRBV19

cdr3_aa: CSVDFGQGRRYYGYTF
cdr3_nt: TGCAGCGTTGATTTTGGACAGGGTAGGAGATACTATGGCTACACCTTC
j_call: TRBJ1-2
clone_size: once
d_call: TRBD1
v_call: TRBV29-1

cdr3_aa: CASEGLAGGPFNEQFF
cdr3_nt: TGCGCCAGTGAGGGACTAGCGGGAGGGCCTTTCAATGAGCAGTTCTTC
j_call: TRBJ2-1
clone_size: -
d_call: TRBD2
v_call: TRBV5-1

cdr3_aa: CASSLETSGSSTDTQYF
cdr3_nt: TGCGCCAGCAGCTTGGAGACTAGCGGGAGTTCCACAGATACGCAGTATTTT
j_call: TRBJ2-3
clone_size: -
d_call: TRBD2
v_call: TRBV5-1

cdr3_aa: CAWTRGQRSYEQYF
cdr3_nt: TGTGCCTGGACCCGCGGACAGCGATCCTACGAGCAGTACTTC
j_call: TRBJ2-7
clone_size: -
d_call: -
v_call: TRBV30

cdr3_aa: CASSLLDRDHGYTF
cdr3_nt: TGTGCCAGCTCACTCCTTGACAGGGATCATGGCTACACCTTC
j_call: TRBJ1-2
clone_size: -
d_call: TRBD1
v_call: TRBV18

cdr3_aa: CASSLEGRGYTDTQYF
cdr3_nt: TGCGCCAGCAGCTTGGAAGGCAGGGGGTACACAGATACGCAGTATTTT
j_call: TRBJ2-3
clone_size: -
d_call: TRBD1
v_call: TRBV5-1

cdr3_aa: CSVVLGGSTDTQYF
cdr3_nt: TGCAGCGTTGTCCTCGGCGGTAGCACAGATACGCAGTATTTT
j_call: TRBJ2-3
clone_size: -
d_call: -
v_call: TRBV29-1

cdr3_aa: CALSRTPNTEAFF
cdr3_nt: TGTGCCTTGTCTCGGACACCGAACACTGAAGCTTTCTTT
j_call: TRBJ1-1
clone_size: -
d_call: -
v_call: TRBV30

cdr3_aa: CASSPLGTAGAWEQYF
cdr3_nt: TGTGCCAGCAGCCCTCTTGGTACAGCGGGAGCGTGGGAGCAGTACTTC
j_call: TRBJ2-7
clone_size: -
d_call: TRBD2
v_call: TRBV5-4

cdr3_aa: CASSGGLAAGDTDTQYF
cdr3_nt: TGTGCCAGCAGCGGGGGACTAGCGGCCGGTGACACAGATACGCAGTATTTT
j_call: TRBJ2-3
clone_size: -
d_call: TRBD2
v_call: TRBV6-4

cdr3_aa: CASFSRQGANYGYTF
cdr3_nt: TGCGCCAGCTTCAGCCGACAGGGGGCAAACTATGGCTACACCTTC
j_call: TRBJ1-2
clone_size: few
d_call: TRBD1
v_call: TRBV5-1

cdr3_aa: CASSPSSGTALSEANVLTF
cdr3_nt: TGTGCCAGCAGCCCTTCCTCCGGGACAGCCCTCTCTGAGGCCAACGTCCTGACTTTC
j_call: TRBJ2-6
clone_size: -
d_call: TRBD1
v_call: TRBV9

cdr3_aa: CASRATANYGYTF
cdr3_nt: TGTGCCAGCAGGGCCACAGCTAACTATGGCTACACCTTC
j_call: TRBJ1-2
clone_size: -
d_call: -
v_call: TRBV27

cdr3_aa: CASSLSLRGRQETQYF
cdr3_nt: TGTGCTAGCAGCTTATCCCTCAGGGGCAGGCAAGAGACCCAGTACTTC
j_call: TRBJ2-5
clone_size: few
d_call: -
v_call: TRBV7-7

cdr3_aa: CASSRGVGEKLFF
cdr3_nt: TGTGCCAGCAGTAGGGGTGTGGGGGAAAAACTGTTTTTT
j_call: TRBJ1-4
clone_size: -
d_call: -
v_call: TRBV6-5

cdr3_aa: CASSLVAGAGNEQFF
cdr3_nt: TGCGCCAGCAGCTTGGTTGCGGGAGCGGGGAATGAGCAGTTCTTC
j_call: TRBJ2-1
clone_size: -
d_call: TRBD2
v_call: TRBV5-1

cdr3_aa: CASILQGAASNQPQHF
cdr3_nt: TGTGCCAGCATTTTACAGGGGGCGGCTAGCAATCAGCCCCAGCATTTT
j_call: TRBJ1-5
clone_size: once
d_call: TRBD1
v_call: TRBV28

cdr3_aa: CASSTAGPPKTQYF
cdr3_nt: TGTGCCAGCAGCACTGCGGGACCCCCAAAGACCCAGTACTTC
j_call: TRBJ2-5
clone_size: few
d_call: -
v_call: TRBV7-9

cdr3_aa: CASSLSPGQYTEAFF
cdr3_nt: TGTGCCAGCAGTTTAAGCCCGGGACAGTACACTGAAGCTTTCTTT
j_call: TRBJ1-1
clone_size: -
d_call: TRBD1
v_call: TRBV27

cdr3_aa: CASTSPGQTYEQYF
cdr3_nt: TGTGCCAGCACCTCCCCGGGACAGACCTACGAGCAGTACTTC
j_call: TRBJ2-7
clone_size: -
d_call: -
v_call: TRBV21-1

cdr3_aa: CASSQRGSLSGANVLTF
cdr3_nt: TGTGCCAGCAGCCAAAGGGGGTCCCTCTCTGGGGCCAACGTCCTGACTTTC
j_call: TRBJ2-6
clone_size: -
d_call: -
v_call: TRBV4-2

cdr3_aa: CASSQRRQNTEAFF
cdr3_nt: TGCGCCAGCAGCCAGCGCCGACAGAACACTGAAGCTTTCTTT
j_call: TRBJ1-1
clone_size: -
d_call: -
v_call: TRBV4-1

cdr3_aa: CASTEGHTLEQFF
cdr3_nt: TGTGCCAGCACTGAAGGACACACCCTAGAGCAGTTCTTC
j_call: TRBJ2-1
clone_size: -
d_call: -
v_call: TRBV6-1

cdr3_aa: CASSQVGQSLAKNIQYF
cdr3_nt: TGCGCCAGCAGCCAAGTGGGACAGTCTCTAGCCAAAAACATTCAGTACTTC
j_call: TRBJ2-4
clone_size: -
d_call: TRBD1
v_call: TRBV4-1

cdr3_aa: CASSRHRGNTEAFF
cdr3_nt: TGTGCCAGCAGCCGACACAGGGGGAATACTGAAGCTTTCTTT
j_call: TRBJ1-1
clone_size: -
d_call: TRBD1
v_call: TRBV14

cdr3_aa: CASSPQSQGAIGNTIYF
cdr3_nt: TGTGCCAGCTCACCACAATCACAGGGGGCAATTGGAAACACCATATATTTT
j_call: TRBJ1-3
clone_size: -
d_call: TRBD1
v_call: TRBV18

cdr3_aa: CASSRLAGQSRGIQYF
cdr3_nt: TGTGCCAGCAGCCGTCTCGCGGGACAGAGTAGGGGCATTCAGTACTTC
j_call: TRBJ2-4
clone_size: -
d_call: -
v_call: TRBV6-6

cdr3_aa: CASRLAGESSYEQYF
cdr3_nt: TGTGCCAGCAGGCTAGCGGGAGAGAGCTCCTACGAGCAGTACTTC
j_call: TRBJ2-7
clone_size: -
d_call: TRBD2
v_call: TRBV28

cdr3_aa: CASSLASGHTDTQYF
cdr3_nt: TGTGCCAGCAGCTTGGCTAGCGGACACACAGATACGCAGTATTTT
j_call: TRBJ2-3
clone_size: -
d_call: TRBD2
v_call: TRBV5-4

cdr3_aa: CAISVEGRGRVTGELFF
cdr3_nt: TGTGCCATCAGTGTAGAAGGCAGGGGGCGAGTCACCGGGGAGCTGTTTTTT
j_call: TRBJ2-2
clone_size: -
d_call: TRBD1
v_call: TRBV10-3

cdr3_aa: CASSVGPTDHNEQYF
cdr3_nt: TGTGCCAGCAGCGTAGGCCCCACAGACCACAACGAGCAGTACTTC
j_call: TRBJ2-7
clone_size: -
d_call: -
v_call: TRBV9

cdr3_aa: CAMGLLTGVGANVLTF
cdr3_nt: TGTGCCATGGGGTTGCTGACAGGAGTGGGGGCCAACGTCCTGACTTTC
j_call: TRBJ2-6
clone_size: -
d_call: -
v_call: TRBV10-3

cdr3_aa: CASSSPLTSNRGGEQFF
cdr3_nt: TGTGCCAGCAGTTCCCCCTTGACTAGCAACCGCGGGGGGGAGCAGTTCTTC
j_call: TRBJ2-1
clone_size: once
d_call: TRBD2
v_call: TRBV27

cdr3_aa: CASSLRGPGELFF
cdr3_nt: TGTGCCAGCAGCTTGAGGGGGCCCGGGGAGCTGTTTTTT
j_call: TRBJ2-2
clone_size: once
d_call: TRBD1
v_call: TRBV5-6

cdr3_aa: CASSVAPGTSGQETQYF
cdr3_nt: TGTGCCAGCAGCGTAGCCCCAGGGACTAGCGGACAAGAGACCCAGTACTTC
j_call: TRBJ2-5
clone_size: -
d_call: TRBD2
v_call: TRBV9

cdr3_aa: CASSRPGEQYF
cdr3_nt: TGCGCCAGCAGCCGCCCAGGAGAGCAGTACTTC
j_call: TRBJ2-7
clone_size: -
d_call: -
v_call: TRBV4-1

cdr3_aa: CASNAGTGAYEQYF
cdr3_nt: TGTGCCAGCAATGCCGGGACAGGGGCCTACGAGCAGTACTTC
j_call: TRBJ2-7
clone_size: -
d_call: TRBD1
v_call: TRBV27

cdr3_aa: CASSLGAPTTNEKLFF
cdr3_nt: TGCGCCAGCAGCTTGGGGGCACCCACAACTAATGAAAAACTGTTTTTT
j_call: TRBJ1-4
clone_size: -
d_call: -
v_call: TRBV5-1

cdr3_aa: CASSLSGRVYNEQFF
cdr3_nt: TGTGCCAGCAGCCTTAGCGGGAGGGTCTACAATGAGCAGTTCTTC
j_call: TRBJ2-1
clone_size: -
d_call: TRBD2
v_call: TRBV6-5

cdr3_aa: CASSYLSGKVHEQYF
cdr3_nt: TGTGCCAGCAGTTACCTTAGCGGGAAAGTACACGAGCAGTACTTC
j_call: TRBJ2-7
clone_size: -
d_call: TRBD2
v_call: TRBV6-5

cdr3_aa: CATTTPQEAFF
cdr3_nt: TGTGCCACCACCACACCACAGGAAGCTTTCTTT
j_call: TRBJ1-1
clone_size: few
d_call: -
v_call: TRBV28

cdr3_aa: CASSQTRTGAGSPLHF
cdr3_nt: TGCGCCAGCAGCCAAACCCGGACAGGGGCTGGTTCACCCCTCCACTTT
j_call: TRBJ1-6
clone_size: -
d_call: TRBD1
v_call: TRBV4-1

cdr3_aa: CASSLRPSAYNEQFF
cdr3_nt: TGTGCCAGCAGTTTGAGGCCAAGCGCCTACAATGAGCAGTTCTTC
j_call: TRBJ2-1
clone_size: -
d_call: -
v_call: TRBV28